This entry lists 15 T cell receptor beta chains sequenced from one sample in a study of blood T cell repertoires in COVID-19. Here immunoSEQ multiplex PCR was the method, and the copy in TCRdb shows in-frame clones only, minus some. The table records almost 300,000 clones, about 88% of them present only once. The specimen sequenced was peripheral blood. The receptors here all came from a man aged 65-85 years with acute or convalescent COVID-19.

The V call is TRBV9, the J call TRBJ1-2, with TRBD1 matching over 10 bases. Losses at the gene ends were 3 bases for V and 7 bases for J; bases not matched to a gene: 9. CDR3 length: 15 residues. From germline, CDR1 is SGDLS and CDR2 YYNGEE. The CDR3 region is CASSAPGQGRGGYTF. Here the CDR3 DNA reads TGTGCCAGCAGCGCGCCGGGACAGGGGCGGGGTGGCTACACCTTC. The complete variable domain, with remaining parts taken from reference TRBV9 and TRBJ1-2, reads DSGVTQTPKHLITATGQRVTLRCSPRSGDLSVYWYQQSLDQGLQFLIQYYNGEERAKGNILERFSAQQFPDLHSELNLSSLELGDSALYFCASSAPGQGRGGYTFGSGTRLTVV.

The CDR3 bases are TGTGCCAGCAGTTCCTACACAGGGGGCGCAGGGCAGCCCCAGCATTTT. Translating gives CASSSYTGGAGQPQHF. The chain is built from TRBV28 and TRBJ1-5, with TRBD1 matching over 9 bases. The trim removed 4 bases at V and 7 bases at J, leaving 11 bases unmatched. This CDR3 is built from 16 residues. Germline V gives CDR1 MDHEN, CDR2 SYDVKM. Full variable domain (remainder filled in from reference TRBV28 and TRBJ1-5): DVKVTQSSRYLVKRTGEKVFLECVQDMDHENMFWYRQDPGLGLRLIYFSYDVKMKEKGDIPEGYSVSREKKERFSLILESASTNQTSMYLCASSSYTGGAGQPQHFGDGTRLSIL.

The V call is TRBV4-2, the J call TRBJ1-1, with D unresolved. CDR1 is LGHNA and CDR2 is YNFKEQ in the germline V gene. The CDR3 is made up of 15 amino acids. V shed 4 bases and J shed 2 bases, with 14 bases lying between them. The CDR3 protein is CASSPEWRENTEAFF. The CDR3, as DNA: TGTGCCAGCAGCCCCGAGTGGCGGGAAAACACTGAAGCTTTCTTT.

The V gene is TRBV5-4, the J gene TRBJ2-3; D uncertain. V gave up 7 bases and J gave up 6 bases, with 9 bases separating them. The CDR3 has 11 amino acids. Germline CDR1 reads SGHNT; CDR2 reads YYREEE (reference sequence). CDR3 amino acids: CASGPTDTQYF. CDR3 sequence (DNA): TGTGCCAGCGGCCCCACGGATACGCAGTATTTT.

The chain has TRBV19 and TRBJ2-7, with 9 bases lining up with TRBD1. The CDR3 has 15 amino acids. The V and J ends lost 5 bases and 5 bases, in that order; junction bases with no gene match: 10. CDR1 and CDR2 (germline): LNHDA, SQIVND (reference sequence). The CDR3 nucleotides are TGTGCCAGTAGTGCCCGGACAGGGGATCGCAACGAGCAGTACTTC. Its translation: CASSARTGDRNEQYF.

This clone was observed a single time. The chain combines TRBV6-2 or TRBV6-3 with TRBJ2-7; D is uncertain. From germline, CDR1 is MNHEY and CDR2 SVGEGT. The CDR3 length is 15 residues. V was pared by 4 bases and J by 3 bases, with 16 bases between. This chain's CDR3 is CASSLLNSLNYEQYF. The DNA for the CDR3 is TGTGCCAGCAGTTTGCTTAATTCACTGAACTACGAGCAGTACTTC.

Only one count was recorded for this clone. In DNA form, the CDR3 reads TGTGCCACCTCGACAGGGGATGGCTACGAGCAGTACTTC. Translating it yields CATSTGDGYEQYF. The chain recombines TRBV10-3 with TRBJ2-7; 8 bases fit TRBD1. The germline V gene encodes CDR1 ENHRY and CDR2 SYGVKD. The trim removed 10 bases at V and 3 bases at J, leaving 8 bases unmatched. The CDR3 length is 13 residues.

The CDR3 spells CASSRQAYNEQFF. The CDR3 DNA follows: TGTGCCAGCAGCCGCCAGGCTTACAATGAGCAGTTCTTC. This chain uses TRBV12-3 or TRBV12-4 with TRBJ2-1; D is unclear. Trimming cost V 6 bases and J 4 bases, with 10 bases left between them. This CDR3 contains 13 residues.

V gene TRBV5-1 combines with J gene TRBJ2-1, with D possibly TRBD2 on 5 matching bases. The CDR3 is made up of 17 amino acids. Per germline, CDR1 SGHRS and CDR2 YFSETQ. V lost 0 bases, J lost 0 bases, and 13 bases lay in between. CDR3 coding DNA: TGCGCCAGCAGCTTGGCCCCAGCGGATAGCTCCTACAATGAGCAGTTCTTC. As protein: CASSLAPADSSYNEQFF.

There are a few counts of this clone. This chain uses TRBV4-3 with TRBJ1-2; D is ambiguous. CDR1 and CDR2 from the germline V gene are LGHNA and YSLEER. Trimming pared 0 bases from V and 8 bases from J, leaving 16 bases between. This CDR3 comprises 15 residues. CDR3 sequence (DNA): TGCGCCAGCAGCCAAGACAAGATGGGGTCGGGAGGCTACACCTTC. Encoded protein: CASSQDKMGSGGYTF.

J is TRBJ2-7 and V is TRBV28; D ambiguous. Trimming shortened V by 4 bases and J by 2 bases, and 15 bases separated the two germline ends. The germline V gene encodes CDR1 MDHEN and CDR2 SYDVKM. This CDR3 spans 15 amino acids. CDR3 region: CASSSLGSLAYEQYF. The CDR3 region has the DNA TGTGCCAGCAGTTCCCTCGGTAGCCTAGCCTACGAGCAGTACTTC.

This clone has just one count. This sequence joins TRBV18 and TRBJ1-4; TRBD1 matches at 9 bases. The CDR3 has 15 residues. V shed 4 bases and J 8 bases; nucleotides not matched to a gene: 8. Germline loops: CDR1 KGHSH, CDR2 LQKENI. The CDR3 here is CASSLGTGTTEKLFF. In DNA form, the CDR3 reads TGTGCCAGCTCACTCGGGACAGGGACTACCGAAAAACTGTTTTTT.

Note on this clone: Other DNA sequences of this sample code for an identical CDR3. This chain uses TRBV5-1 with TRBJ1-5, with TRBD1 matching over 7 bases. V lost 0 bases and J lost 6; bases outside the gene matches: 3. The CDR3 sequence is 14 residues long. Germline V lookup: CDR1 SGHRS, CDR2 YFSETQ. CDR3 nucleotides: TGCGCCAGCAGCTTGGGACAGGGAGGTCAGCCCCAGCATTTT. This encodes CASSLGQGGQPQHF.

The J gene is TRBJ2-3, the V gene TRBV9; D is possibly TRBD2 (7 bases). The CDR3 is made up of 16 amino acids. Germline CDR1 is SGDLS and CDR2 is YYNGEE. Trimming shortened V by 0 bases and J by 3 bases, and 14 bases separated the two germline ends. The CDR3 here is CASSVAPRGATDTQYF. Here the CDR3 DNA reads TGTGCCAGCAGCGTAGCCCCCCGGGGGGCGACAGATACGCAGTATTTT.

The chain has TRBV5-1 and TRBJ1-2; D gene ambiguous. The CDR3 has 14 residues. V was shortened by 0 bases and J by 4 bases, with 10 bases between the two germline ends. In germline, CDR1 is SGHRS, CDR2 YFSETQ. The DNA of the CDR3 is TGCGCCAGCAGCTTGGAGGCAGGAACCTATGGCTACACCTTC. Translation: CASSLEAGTYGYTF. Complete variable domain (other parts from reference TRBV5-1 and TRBJ1-2): KAGVTQTPRYLIKTRGQQVTLSCSPISGHRSVSWYQQTPGQGLQFLFEYFSETQRNKGNFPGRFSGRQFSNSRSEMNVSTLELGDSALYLCASSLEAGTYGYTFGSGTRLTVV.